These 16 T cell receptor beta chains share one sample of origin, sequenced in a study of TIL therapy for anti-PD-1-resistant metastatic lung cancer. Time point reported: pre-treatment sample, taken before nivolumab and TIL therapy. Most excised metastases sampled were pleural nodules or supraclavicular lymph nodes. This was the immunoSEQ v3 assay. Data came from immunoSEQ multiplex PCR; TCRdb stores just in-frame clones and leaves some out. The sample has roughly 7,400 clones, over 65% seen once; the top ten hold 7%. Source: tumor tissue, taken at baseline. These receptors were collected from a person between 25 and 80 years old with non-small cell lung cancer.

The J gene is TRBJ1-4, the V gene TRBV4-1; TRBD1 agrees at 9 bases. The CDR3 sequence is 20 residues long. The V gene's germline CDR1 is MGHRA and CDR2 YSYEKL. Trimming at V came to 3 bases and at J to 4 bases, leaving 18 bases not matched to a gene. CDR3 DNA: TGCGCCAGCAGCCAGCCCTTCTCGGACAGGGGTTGGGAGCTTAATGAAAAACTGTTTTTT. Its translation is CASSQPFSDRGWELNEKLFF.

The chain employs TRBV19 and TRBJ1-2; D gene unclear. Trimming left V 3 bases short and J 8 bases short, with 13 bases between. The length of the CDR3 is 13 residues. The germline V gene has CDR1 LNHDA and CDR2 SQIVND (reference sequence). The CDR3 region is CASSMRRVEGYTF. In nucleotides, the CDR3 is TGTGCCAGTAGTATGAGAAGGGTTGAAGGCTACACCTTC.

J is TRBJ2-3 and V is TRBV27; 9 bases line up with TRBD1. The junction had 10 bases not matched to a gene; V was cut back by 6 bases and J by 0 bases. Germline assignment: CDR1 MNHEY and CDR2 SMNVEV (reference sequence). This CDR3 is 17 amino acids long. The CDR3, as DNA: TGTGCCAGCAGGAGGACGGACAGGGGATATAGCACAGATACGCAGTATTTT. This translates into CASRRTDRGYSTDTQYF.

The chain's CDR3 is CASSFPGPNTEAFF. The CDR3 DNA sequence: TGTGCCAGCAGCTTCCCCGGTCCGAACACTGAAGCTTTCTTT. This chain uses TRBV7-9 with TRBJ1-1; D is unclear. The CDR3 covers 14 residues. Germline V CDR1 and CDR2: SEHNR, FQNEAQ (reference sequence). V was shortened by 3 bases and J by 1 base, with 9 bases between the two germline ends.

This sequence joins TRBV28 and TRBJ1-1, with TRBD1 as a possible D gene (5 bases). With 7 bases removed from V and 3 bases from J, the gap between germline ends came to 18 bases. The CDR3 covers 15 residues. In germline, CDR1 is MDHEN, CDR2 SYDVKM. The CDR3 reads CASKSRGLYDTEAFF. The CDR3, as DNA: TGTGCCAGCAAAAGTAGGGGCCTATACGACACTGAAGCTTTCTTT.

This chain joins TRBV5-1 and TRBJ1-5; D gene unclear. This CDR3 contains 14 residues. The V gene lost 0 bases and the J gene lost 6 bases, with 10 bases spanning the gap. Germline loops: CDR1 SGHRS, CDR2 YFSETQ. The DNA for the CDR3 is TGCGCCAGCAGCTTGGAGGGAGACGGTCAGCCCCAGCATTTT. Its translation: CASSLEGDGQPQHF. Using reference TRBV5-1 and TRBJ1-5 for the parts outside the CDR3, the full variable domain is KAGVTQTPRYLIKTRGQQVTLSCSPISGHRSVSWYQQTPGQGLQFLFEYFSETQRNKGNFPGRFSGRQFSNSRSEMNVSTLELGDSALYLCASSLEGDGQPQHFGDGTRLSIL.

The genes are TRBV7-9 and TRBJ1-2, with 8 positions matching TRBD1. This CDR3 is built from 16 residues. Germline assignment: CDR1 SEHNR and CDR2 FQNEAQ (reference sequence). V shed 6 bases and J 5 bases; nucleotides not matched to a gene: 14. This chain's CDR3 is CASRNFNRGKHYGYTF. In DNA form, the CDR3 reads TGTGCCAGCAGGAACTTTAACAGGGGGAAGCATTATGGCTACACCTTC.

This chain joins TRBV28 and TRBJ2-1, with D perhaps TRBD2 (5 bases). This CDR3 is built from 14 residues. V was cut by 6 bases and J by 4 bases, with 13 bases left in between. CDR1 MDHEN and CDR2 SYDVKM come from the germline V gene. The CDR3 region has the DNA TGTGCCAGCAGGAAAGTAGCGCCTTACAATGAGCAGTTCTTC. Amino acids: CASRKVAPYNEQFF.

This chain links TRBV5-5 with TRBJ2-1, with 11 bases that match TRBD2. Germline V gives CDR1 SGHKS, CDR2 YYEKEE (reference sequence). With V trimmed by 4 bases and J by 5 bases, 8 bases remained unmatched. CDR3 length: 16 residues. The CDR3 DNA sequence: TGTGCCAGCAGCGTCAGACTAGCGGGAACCCACAATGAGCAGTTCTTC. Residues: CASSVRLAGTHNEQFF.

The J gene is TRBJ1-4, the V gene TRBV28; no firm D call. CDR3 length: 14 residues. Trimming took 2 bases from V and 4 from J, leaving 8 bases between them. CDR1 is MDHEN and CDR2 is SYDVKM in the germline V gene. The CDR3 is CASSLIGGNEKLFF. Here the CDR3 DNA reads TGTGCCAGCAGTTTAATCGGAGGTAATGAAAAACTGTTTTTT.

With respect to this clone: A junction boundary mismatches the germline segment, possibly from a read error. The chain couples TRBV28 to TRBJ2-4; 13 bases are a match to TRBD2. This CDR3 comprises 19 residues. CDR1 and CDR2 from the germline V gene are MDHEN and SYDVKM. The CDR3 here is CTSSPGTSGNRGAKNIQYF. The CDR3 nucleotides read TGTACCAGCAGTCCCGGGACTAGCGGGAATAGGGGGGCCAAAAACATTCAGTACTTC.

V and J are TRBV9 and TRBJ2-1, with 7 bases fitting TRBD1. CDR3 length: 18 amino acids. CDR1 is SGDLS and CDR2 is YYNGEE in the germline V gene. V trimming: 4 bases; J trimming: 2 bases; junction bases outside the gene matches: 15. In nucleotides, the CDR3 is TGTGCCAGCAGCCCGCACGCCGCGAGGGGGCGGACCTACAATGAGCAGTTCTTC. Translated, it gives CASSPHAARGRTYNEQFF.

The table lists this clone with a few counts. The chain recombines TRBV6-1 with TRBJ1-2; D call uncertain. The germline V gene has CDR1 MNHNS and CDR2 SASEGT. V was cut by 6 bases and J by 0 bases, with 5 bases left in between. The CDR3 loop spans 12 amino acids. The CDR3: CASRRPNYGYTF. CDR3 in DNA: TGTGCCAGCAGACGGCCTAACTATGGCTACACCTTC.

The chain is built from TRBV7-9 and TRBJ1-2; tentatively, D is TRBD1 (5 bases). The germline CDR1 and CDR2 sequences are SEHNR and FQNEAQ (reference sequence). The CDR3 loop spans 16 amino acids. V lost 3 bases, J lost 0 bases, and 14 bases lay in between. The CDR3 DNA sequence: TGTGCCAGCAGCTTCGGGGCTATTACGACTAACTATGGCTACACCTTC. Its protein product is CASSFGAITTNYGYTF.

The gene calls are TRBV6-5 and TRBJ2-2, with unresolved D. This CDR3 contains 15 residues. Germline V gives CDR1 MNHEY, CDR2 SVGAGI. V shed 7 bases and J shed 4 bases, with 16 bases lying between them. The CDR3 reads CASTPQGFRTGELFF. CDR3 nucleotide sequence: TGTGCCAGCACCCCCCAAGGGTTTCGCACCGGGGAGCTGTTTTTT.

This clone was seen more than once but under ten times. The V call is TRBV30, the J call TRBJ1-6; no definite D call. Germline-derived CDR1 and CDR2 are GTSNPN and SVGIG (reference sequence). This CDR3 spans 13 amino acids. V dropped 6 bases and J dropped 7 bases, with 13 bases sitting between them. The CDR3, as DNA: TGTGCCTGCCGCGGGGAGTACAATTCACCCCTCCACTTT. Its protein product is CACRGEYNSPLHF.